The 28 T cell receptor beta chains in this list originate from one sample, sequenced in a study of somatic mutations in cytotoxic T cells in rheumatoid arthritis. The data were produced by immunoSEQ multiplex PCR, yet TCRdb's version contains in-frame clones alone and is incomplete. The table has over 10,000 clones, about 68% seen once. Material for sequencing was CD8+ T cells sorted from blood. These receptors all come from a man between 65 and 79 years old in good health.

This sequence joins TRBV7-2 and TRBJ2-1; D is unresolved. The V end lost 3 bases, the J end lost 6 bases, and 15 bases lay between the germline ends. The CDR3 loop spans 15 amino acids. Germline CDR1 SGHTA, CDR2 FQGNSA. The CDR3, as DNA: TGTGCCAGCAGCTTGGGTTTTTTGGAGTCCAATGAGCAGTTCTTC. It is translated as CASSLGFLESNEQFF.

This clone was counted between two and nine times. The J gene is TRBJ1-5, the V gene TRBV19; tentative D call: TRBD1 (5 bases). This CDR3 spans 14 amino acids. CDR1 is LNHDA and CDR2 is SQIVND in the germline V gene (reference sequence). V lost 3 bases, J lost 6 bases, and 12 bases lay in between. The CDR3 here is CASSMQGSSQPQHF. The CDR3 DNA follows: TGTGCCAGTAGTATGCAGGGATCGTCTCAGCCCCAGCATTTT.

The V and J genes are TRBV5-6 and TRBJ2-5, with 9 nucleotides matching TRBD1. V shed 2 bases and J 4 bases; nucleotides not matched to a gene: 3. Germline V lookup: CDR1 SGHDT, CDR2 YYEEEE. The CDR3 sequence is 14 residues long. The CDR3 DNA is TGTGCCAGCAGCTTAACAGGGGGCCGAGAGACCCAGTACTTC. Its translation: CASSLTGGRETQYF.

The CDR3 protein is CASSREGARTEAFF. The CDR3, as DNA: TGTGCCAGTAGTAGGGAGGGGGCGAGGACTGAAGCTTTCTTT. The V gene is TRBV19, the J gene TRBJ1-1; 7 bases agree with TRBD1. This CDR3 is built from 14 residues. Germline CDR1 LNHDA, CDR2 SQIVND (reference sequence). Trimming cost V 4 bases and J 5 bases; bases outside gene matches: 7. The variable domain in full, completed from reference TRBV19 and TRBJ1-1, reads DGGITQSPKYLFRKEGQNVTLSCEQNLNHDAMYWYRQDPGQGLRLIYYSQIVNDFQKGDIAEGYSVSREKKESFPLTVTSAQKNPTAFYLCASSREGARTEAFFGQGTRLTVV.

The V and J genes are TRBV9 and TRBJ2-1; D unclear. V dropped 0 bases and J dropped 5 bases, with 21 bases sitting between them. This CDR3 region has 18 residues. CDR1 is SGDLS, CDR2 YYNGEE, per germline. The CDR3 region is CASSVESRATRPNNEQFF. DNA of the CDR3: TGTGCCAGCAGCGTAGAGAGTAGGGCGACAAGGCCTAACAATGAGCAGTTCTTC.

The V and J genes are TRBV2 and TRBJ1-2, with D unresolved. The germline V and J ends were trimmed by 4 bases and 8 bases, with 11 bases remaining between them. The CDR3 consists of 12 residues. Germline V gene lookup returns CDR1 SNHLY and CDR2 FYNNEI. CDR3 amino acids: CASSVSLLGYTF. CDR3 nucleotide sequence: TGTGCCAGCAGTGTCTCCTTGTTAGGCTACACCTTC.

Details on this clone: The junction shows a germline mismatch at one end, possibly a read error. This rearrangement joins TRBV2 to TRBJ2-1; 8 bases are a match to TRBD1. CDR1 is SNHLY and CDR2 is FYNNEI in the germline V gene. This CDR3 spans 14 amino acids. The CDR3 spells CARFRGQSSNEQFF. CDR3 nucleotides: TGTGCCAGGTTCAGGGGGCAATCCTCCAATGAGCAGTTCTTC.

The CDR3 spells CASSQAGLSGANVLTF. DNA of the CDR3: TGCGCCAGCAGCCAAGCGGGCCTATCTGGGGCCAACGTCCTGACTTTC. The V gene is TRBV4-3, the J gene TRBJ2-6; D gene unclear. Germline-derived CDR1 and CDR2 are LGHNA and YSLEER. This CDR3 spans 16 amino acids. Trimming took 1 base from V and 1 from J, leaving 8 bases between them.

This chain joins TRBV6-1 and TRBJ2-7; 10 bases are shared with TRBD2. The V segment lost 3 bases and the J segment 3 bases; nucleotides outside the gene matches: 5. This CDR3 is built from 15 residues. The V gene's germline CDR1 is MNHNS and CDR2 SASEGT. For the CDR3, the DNA is TGTGCCAGCAGTGAGTCTAGCGGGGGTTACTACGAGCAGTACTTC. Protein sequence: CASSESSGGYYEQYF.

This clone has just a few counts. The V and J genes are TRBV10-3 and TRBJ2-1; the D is unclear. CDR1 and CDR2 (germline): ENHRY, SYGVKD. The CDR3 consists of 12 residues. The V end was cut by 7 bases, the J end by 9 bases, with 13 bases between. CDR3 region: CAIIRSYAEQFF. In nucleotides, the CDR3 is TGTGCCATCATTCGTAGCTATGCTGAGCAGTTCTTC.

The CDR3 reads CSVLTTSGMAHTQYF. CDR3 sequence (DNA): TGCAGCGTTCTGACGACTAGCGGGATGGCTCATACGCAGTATTTT. The V gene is TRBV29-1, the J gene TRBJ2-3; 11 positions match TRBD2. The CDR3 consists of 15 residues. V dropped 5 bases and J dropped 7; count of bases not matched to a gene: 11. The V gene's germline CDR1 is SQVTM and CDR2 ANQGSEA.

This chain connects TRBV18 to TRBJ1-1; D uncertain. V lost 3 bases, J lost 1 base, and 12 bases lay in between. Germline CDR1 and CDR2: KGHSH and LQKENI. The CDR3 totals 15 residues. The CDR3: CASSPGRDRNTEAFF. CDR3 nucleotides: TGTGCCAGCTCACCCGGGCGGGATAGGAACACTGAAGCTTTCTTT.

This clone was observed a handful of times. The V and J genes are TRBV4-3 and TRBJ1-1; D is unresolved. Germline V gene data show CDR1 as LGHNA and CDR2 as YSLEER. The CDR3 covers 15 residues. Trimming left V 0 bases short and J 2 bases short, with 10 bases between. The CDR3 region is CASSQDRQTNTEAFF. The CDR3, as DNA: TGCGCCAGCAGCCAAGACCGTCAGACTAACACTGAAGCTTTCTTT.

V and J are TRBV9 and TRBJ2-1; no clear D gene. The CDR3 is 15 amino acids. Germline V gene sequence: CDR1 SGDLS, CDR2 YYNGEE. Trimming removed 0 bases at V and 2 bases at J, with 9 bases between. CDR3 loop: CASSVDKIPYNEQFF. CDR3 DNA sequence: TGTGCCAGCAGCGTAGATAAGATCCCCTACAATGAGCAGTTCTTC.

Only a few counts were recorded for this clone. The rearrangement links TRBV7-9 to TRBJ2-2; weak D call: TRBD2 (5 bases). Per germline, CDR1 SEHNR and CDR2 FQNEAQ (reference sequence). The CDR3 spans 11 residues. V was pared by 11 bases and J by 4 bases, with 8 bases between. CDR3 in amino acids: CAGSSTGELFF. CDR3 DNA: TGTGCCGGGAGTAGCACCGGGGAGCTGTTTTTT.

The chain couples TRBV5-8 to TRBJ2-1; 9 nucleotides align to TRBD2. The trim removed 0 bases at V and 5 bases at J, leaving 3 bases unmatched. Germline V gene sequence: CDR1 SGHTS, CDR2 YDEGEE. This CDR3 contains 15 residues. The CDR3 is CASSLGTSADNEQFF. The CDR3 DNA is TGTGCCAGCAGCTTGGGGACTAGCGCCGACAATGAGCAGTTCTTC.

There are a few counts of this clone. The rearrangement joins TRBV28 to TRBJ2-4; a weak D match, TRBD1 (5 bases). Germline assignment: CDR1 MDHEN and CDR2 SYDVKM. V was cut by 0 bases and J by 0 bases, with 12 bases left in between. The CDR3 has 17 residues. CDR3 bases: TGTGCCAGCAGTTTATGGGATGACAGTATAGCCAAAAACATTCAGTACTTC. Translating gives CASSLWDDSIAKNIQYF.

With respect to this clone: A read error may account for a junction end that differs from germline. At the DNA level, this CDR3 is encoded by other sequences in the same sample as well. The chain carries TRBV4-1 and TRBJ1-1; D is ambiguous. CDR3 length equals 13 residues. Per germline, CDR1 MGHRA and CDR2 YSYEKL. CDR3 DNA: TGCGCCAGCAGCCAAGTACTGAACACCGAAGCTTTCTTT. It encodes CASSQVLNTEAFF.

V and J are TRBV19 and TRBJ2-1; 9 bases match TRBD1. With V trimmed by 5 bases and J by 4 bases, 6 bases remained unmatched. The germline gives CDR1 LNHDA, CDR2 SQIVND (reference sequence). The CDR3 extends over 15 amino acids. The CDR3 DNA is TGTGCCAGTAGTCCCCTGGACAGGGGTTACAATGAGCAGTTCTTC. This encodes CASSPLDRGYNEQFF.

This clone came up once. The V gene is TRBV7-6, the J gene TRBJ1-2, with D possibly being TRBD1 (6 bases). CDR1 SGHVS and CDR2 FNYEAQ come from the germline V gene. The CDR3 totals 14 residues. The V gene lost 0 bases and the J gene lost 6 bases, with 11 bases spanning the gap. CDR3 protein: CASSLAGGGDGYTF. The CDR3 DNA follows: TGTGCCAGCAGCTTAGCTGGGGGCGGGGATGGCTACACCTTC. Full variable domain (outside the CDR3, taken from reference TRBV7-6 and TRBJ1-2): GAGVSQSPRYKVTKRGQDVALRCDPISGHVSLYWYRQALGQGPEFLTYFNYEAQQDKSGLPNDRFSAERPEGSISTLTIQRTEQRDSAMYRCASSLAGGGDGYTFGSGTRLTVV.

The V gene is TRBV5-6, the J gene TRBJ2-7, with 9 bases identical to TRBD2. The CDR3 contains 15 residues. The germline CDR1 and CDR2 sequences are SGHDT and YYEEEE. The ends lost 4 bases at V and 0 bases at J; junction bases unmatched: 5. Here the CDR3 DNA reads TGTGCCAGCAGCACTTGGACTAGCGCCTCCTACGAGCAGTACTTC. Translated: CASSTWTSASYEQYF.

This rearrangement joins TRBV6-5 to TRBJ1-1; a possible D gene is TRBD1 (5 bases). The V end lost 0 bases, the J end lost 6 bases, and 14 bases lay between the germline ends. The CDR3 is 15 residues long. Germline lookup yields CDR1 MNHEY and CDR2 SVGAGI. The CDR3 nucleotides are TGTGCCAGCAGTTACTCGACGGGGGATGTCCCTGAAGCTTTCTTT. Translation: CASSYSTGDVPEAFF.

V usage is TRBV7-2 and J usage is TRBJ2-3, with a tentative D call TRBD2 (6 bases). Germline V gene sequence: CDR1 SGHTA, CDR2 FQGNSA. The CDR3 is made up of 16 amino acids. Trimming shortened V by 5 bases and J by 4 bases, and 19 bases separated the two germline ends. DNA for the CDR3: TGTGCCAGCAGCGAAGCGCTCGCGGGGTATCCAGATACGCAGTATTTT. It yields the protein CASSEALAGYPDTQYF.

This clone was found a few times. For the CDR3, the DNA is TGTGCCAGCTCACCAGTCAGGGGCTGTTATGGCTACACCTTC. This encodes CASSPVRGCYGYTF. The chain is built from TRBV18 and TRBJ1-2, with TRBD1 as a possible D gene (6 bases). The CDR3 sequence is 14 residues long. Germline V gene lookup returns CDR1 KGHSH and CDR2 LQKENI. The V end was cut by 2 bases, the J end by 5 bases, with 12 bases between.

The rearrangement links TRBV27 to TRBJ1-5; TRBD1 aligns across 10 bases. Trimming removed 5 bases from V and 0 bases from J; junction bases left unmatched: 4. Germline V CDR1 and CDR2: MNHEY, SMNVEV (reference sequence). This CDR3 has 16 residues. The CDR3 bases are TGTGCCAGCAGTCCCAGGACAGGGGGTAGCAATCAGCCCCAGCATTTT. This sequence encodes CASSPRTGGSNQPQHF.

The chain is built from TRBV29-1 and TRBJ2-7; no reliable D call. The CDR3 has 13 amino acids. Germline V lookup: CDR1 SQVTM, CDR2 ANQGSEA. Trimming removed 0 bases at V and 1 base at J, with 7 bases between. In nucleotides, the CDR3 is TGCAGCGTTGAAGATCTCGATTCCTACGAGCAGTACTTC. Translation: CSVEDLDSYEQYF.

This sequence joins TRBV29-1 and TRBJ1-1; D possibly corresponds to TRBD1 (5 bases). The germline CDR1 and CDR2 sequences are SQVTM and ANQGSEA. Trimming took off 7 bases at V and 1 base at J, with 16 bases between the two ends. The CDR3 extends over 14 amino acids. The CDR3 DNA is TGCAGCGCTGGGAGGGGAGTGGGGAACACTGAAGCTTTCTTT. This codes for CSAGRGVGNTEAFF.

The V and J genes are TRBV7-9 and TRBJ1-2; D unclear. The CDR3 is 16 residues long. The germline gives CDR1 SEHNR, CDR2 FQNEAQ (reference sequence). The V gene lost 5 bases and the J gene lost 0 bases, with 16 bases spanning the gap. Written as DNA, the CDR3 is TGTGCCAGCAGCCCAGTGGTCAGATCAGCTAACTATGGCTACACCTTC. Its protein product is CASSPVVRSANYGYTF.